One and the same sample provided the 28 T cell receptor beta chains below, sequenced in a study of cytomegalovirus exposure and HLA in healthy donors. PCR was performed using 60 Vbeta and 13 Jbeta primers. The assay was immunoSEQ multiplex PCR, and TCRdb's table has in-frame clones only and misses some. This table holds around 150,000 clones, about 66% found once. Sequencing was performed on PBMCs. The receptor source for this set is a male donor in good health and CMV-seronegative.

The V and J genes are TRBV5-1 and TRBJ1-2, with 10 bases fitting TRBD1. Germline CDR1 is SGHRS and CDR2 is YFSETQ. There are 16 residues in the CDR3. The V and J ends lost 4 bases and 8 bases, in that order; junction bases with no gene match: 14. The CDR3 region has the DNA TGCGCCAGCAGCCCTTGGCCTCGGACAGGGGGGTTAGGCTACACCTTC. The encoded protein is CASSPWPRTGGLGYTF.

V gene TRBV27 combines with J gene TRBJ2-5; 11 bases align to TRBD2. The CDR3 length is 18 residues. V lost 9 bases to trimming and J lost 0 bases; unmatched junction nucleotides: 15. CDR1 MNHEY and CDR2 SMNVEV come from the germline V gene (reference sequence). This chain's CDR3 is CARIYPGLAAPYQETQYF. CDR3 bases: TGTGCCAGGATATACCCGGGACTAGCGGCACCCTACCAAGAGACCCAGTACTTC.

This clone has only a few counts. The rearrangement uses TRBV7-2 and TRBJ2-3, with 8 bases identical to TRBD2. In germline, CDR1 is SGHTA, CDR2 FQGNSA. The CDR3 is 18 amino acids. V lost 2 bases to trimming and J lost 0 bases; unmatched junction nucleotides: 10. The chain's CDR3 is CASSLSVMGGGSTDTQYF. In DNA form, the CDR3 reads TGTGCCAGCAGCTTATCCGTGATGGGCGGGGGGAGCACAGATACGCAGTATTTT.

V and J are TRBV2 and TRBJ2-5; D perhaps matches TRBD2 (6 bases). V was shortened by 10 bases and J by 5 bases, with 17 bases between the two germline ends. The CDR3 extends over 13 amino acids. The germline V gene encodes CDR1 SNHLY and CDR2 FYNNEI. The CDR3 sequence is CATKRDSGETQYF. The CDR3 nucleotides are TGTGCCACCAAGAGGGACTCAGGGGAGACCCAGTACTTC.

The chain couples TRBV27 to TRBJ2-3; 9 nucleotides line up with TRBD2. The V and J ends lost 3 bases and 4 bases, in that order; junction bases with no gene match: 5. Germline CDR1 is MNHEY and CDR2 is SMNVEV (reference sequence). The CDR3 extends over 15 amino acids. In DNA form, the CDR3 reads TGTGCCAGCAGTTTCGTAGCGGGGGCAGCAGATACGCAGTATTTT. Its protein product is CASSFVAGAADTQYF.

This sequence joins TRBV2 and TRBJ2-5; weak D call: TRBD1 (8 bases). V was shortened by 3 bases and J by 5 bases, with 16 bases between the two germline ends. Germline V gene data show CDR1 as SNHLY and CDR2 as FYNNEI. The CDR3 has 15 residues. CDR3 loop: CASSDLGQGGETQYF. CDR3 nucleotides: TGTGCCAGCAGTGATTTAGGACAGGGAGGGGAGACCCAGTACTTC.

Written as DNA, the CDR3 is TGTGCCAGCTCACCCAACGTAGGACAAGCAGATACGCAGTATTTT. Its protein product is CASSPNVGQADTQYF. This rearrangement joins TRBV18 to TRBJ2-3, with a weak D call TRBD1 (5 bases). V was clipped by 3 bases and J by 4 bases, with 14 bases between them. CDR1 and CDR2 (germline): KGHSH, LQKENI. The CDR3 length is 15 residues. Filled out from reference TRBV18 and TRBJ2-3, the complete variable domain reads NAGVMQNPRHLVRRRGQEARLRCSPMKGHSHVYWYRQLPEEGLKFMVYLQKENIIDESGMPKERFSAEFPKEGPSILRIQQVVRGDSAAYFCASSPNVGQADTQYFGPGTRLTVL.

This chain connects TRBV20-1 to TRBJ2-1, with D perhaps TRBD1 (5 bases). V lost 5 bases, J lost 5 bases, and 7 bases lay in between. There are 11 residues in the CDR3. CDR1 DFQATT and CDR2 SNEGSKA come from the germline V gene (reference sequence). The DNA of the CDR3 is TGCAGTGCTGCGACAGACAATGAGCAGTTCTTC. It yields the protein CSAATDNEQFF.

Remarks on this clone: The same CDR3 arises from other DNA sequences in this sample as well. The CDR3, as DNA: TGTGCCAGCACCATGACAGGGGGCTCCTACGAGCAGTACTTC. It is translated as CASTMTGGSYEQYF. The chain carries TRBV28 and TRBJ2-7; 9 nucleotides match TRBD1. Trimming took 7 bases from V and 0 from J; bases not matched to a gene: 4. Germline V gene lookup returns CDR1 MDHEN and CDR2 SYDVKM. CDR3 length: 14 amino acids.

This clone turned up a few times. The rearrangement uses TRBV27 and TRBJ1-1, with TRBD1 identical over 7 bases. After removal of 5 bases from V and 2 bases from J, the junction contained 17 bases not matched to a gene. The CDR3 length is 18 residues. In germline, CDR1 is MNHEY, CDR2 SMNVEV (reference sequence). In DNA form, the CDR3 reads TGTGCCAGCAGTCTCGCCTACAGGGGTACGGCGGGAAACACTGAAGCTTTCTTT. Translation gives CASSLAYRGTAGNTEAFF.

The chain carries TRBV7-3 and TRBJ1-1; no definite D call. The CDR3 length is 13 residues. Germline V gene data show CDR1 as SGHTA and CDR2 as FQGTGA. The V gene lost 2 bases and the J gene lost 2 bases, with 6 bases spanning the gap. Here the CDR3 DNA reads TGTGCCAGCAGCTTATCTATCAACACTGAAGCTTTCTTT. It is translated as CASSLSINTEAFF.

This clone showed up just a few times. J is TRBJ1-6 and V is TRBV9, with 8 positions matching TRBD1. Germline V gene data show CDR1 as SGDLS and CDR2 as YYNGEE. After removal of 4 bases from V and 6 bases from J, the junction contained 3 bases not matched to a gene. The CDR3 has 14 residues. CDR3 loop: CASSPQGANSPLHF. The CDR3 DNA is TGTGCCAGCAGCCCCCAGGGGGCTAATTCACCCCTCCACTTT.

The chain combines TRBV14 with TRBJ2-3, with D unresolved. This CDR3 contains 15 residues. Germline CDR1 and CDR2: SGHDN and FVKESK. Trimming removed 2 bases from V and 0 bases from J, with 9 bases in between. The CDR3 nucleotides are TGTGCCAGCAGCCAAAGACAAGCTAGCACAGATACGCAGTATTTT. Its protein is CASSQRQASTDTQYF.

In this sample, this clone turned up a few times. This rearrangement joins TRBV18 to TRBJ1-6; 8 bases fit TRBD1. CDR1 is KGHSH and CDR2 is LQKENI in the germline V gene. The CDR3 contains 17 residues. Unmatched junction bases numbered 10, after V lost 3 bases and J lost 6 bases. The DNA for the CDR3 is TGTGCCAGCTCACCCCTGGGACAGGTTGGAATTAATTCACCCCTCCACTTT. Protein product: CASSPLGQVGINSPLHF.

The chain links TRBV5-4 to TRBJ2-3; 12 bases fit TRBD2. V lost 3 bases and J lost 4; bases outside the gene matches: 6. The germline gives CDR1 SGHNT, CDR2 YYREEE (reference sequence). The CDR3 sequence is 16 residues long. CDR3 sequence (DNA): TGTGCCAGCAGCTCCTCTAGCGGGGGGGCCCCAGATACGCAGTATTTT. It specifies CASSSSSGGAPDTQYF.

This chain connects TRBV6-5 to TRBJ2-2; the D gene is possibly TRBD2 (6 bases). The CDR3 loop spans 14 amino acids. CDR1 and CDR2 from the germline V gene are MNHEY and SVGAGI. The V end was cut by 8 bases, the J end by 6 bases, with 16 bases between. CDR3 in amino acids: CASSYWGDAGELFF. As DNA, the CDR3 is TGTGCCAGCTCCTACTGGGGGGACGCCGGGGAGCTGTTTTTT.

The genes are TRBV5-1 and TRBJ1-2, with 10 bases aligning to TRBD1. Germline CDR1 is SGHRS and CDR2 is YFSETQ. This CDR3 comprises 14 residues. V trimming: 6 bases; J trimming: 3 bases; junction bases outside the gene matches: 5. The DNA for the CDR3 is TGCGCCAGCACCGCGACAGGGGGCGACTATGGCTACACCTTC. This sequence encodes CASTATGGDYGYTF.

The chain has TRBV2 and TRBJ2-7; weak D call: TRBD1 (6 bases). Germline CDR1 reads SNHLY; CDR2 reads FYNNEI. The CDR3 has 14 amino acids. With 5 bases removed from V and 3 bases from J, the gap between germline ends came to 14 bases. CDR3 sequence reads: CASSPRTDGYEQYF. DNA of the CDR3: TGTGCCAGCAGTCCCAGGACAGACGGCTACGAGCAGTACTTC. The variable domain in full, with the rest retrieved from reference TRBV2 and TRBJ2-7, is EPEVTQTPSHQVTQMGQEVILRCVPISNHLYFYWYRQILGQKVEFLVSFYNNEISEKSEIFDDQFSVERPDGSNFTLKIRSTKLEDSAMYFCASSPRTDGYEQYFGPGTRLTVT.

This clone was observed a few times. The V and J genes are TRBV5-4 and TRBJ2-7; 9 positions agree with TRBD1. V trimming: 4 bases; J trimming: 0 bases; junction bases outside the gene matches: 5. Germline V gene lookup returns CDR1 SGHNT and CDR2 YYREEE (reference sequence). This CDR3 region has 15 residues. The DNA of the CDR3 is TGTGCCAGCAGCCCGGACAGGGGCCACTCCTACGAGCAGTACTTC. Encoded protein: CASSPDRGHSYEQYF.

The V and J genes are TRBV29-1 and TRBJ2-3; possibly TRBD1 for D (6 bases). V lost 3 bases to trimming and J lost 8 bases, with 27 bases between them. This CDR3 contains 17 residues. Germline loops: CDR1 SQVTM, CDR2 ANQGSEA. CDR3: CSVDPRQGPGRVGTQYF. CDR3 coding DNA: TGCAGCGTTGACCCAAGGCAGGGGCCCGGGCGTGTGGGTACGCAGTATTTT.

This clone has just a few counts. At one of its ends the junction is not consistent with the germline gene, which may arise from a read error. The V and J genes are TRBV7-9 and TRBJ2-7; D is uncertain. The CDR3 has 12 amino acids. The germline V gene has CDR1 SEHNR and CDR2 FQNEAQ (reference sequence). CDR3 amino acids: CSSNEGVYEQYF. The CDR3, as DNA: TGTTCCAGCAACGAAGGAGTCTACGAGCAGTACTTC.

The chain carries TRBV7-2 and TRBJ2-1; 7 nucleotides agree with TRBD2. V trimming: 2 bases; J trimming: 1 base; junction bases outside the gene matches: 2. The germline gives CDR1 SGHTA, CDR2 FQGNSA. The CDR3 sequence is 15 residues long. The CDR3 spells CASSLRGESYNEQFF. In DNA form, the CDR3 reads TGTGCCAGCAGCTTACGGGGGGAATCCTACAATGAGCAGTTCTTC.

The chain joins TRBV30 to TRBJ2-3, with a possible D match to TRBD2 (5 bases). CDR1 GTSNPN and CDR2 SVGIG come from the germline V gene (reference sequence). V lost 5 bases and J 1 base, leaving 25 bases between the germline ends. The CDR3 totals 18 residues. DNA of the CDR3: TGTGCCTGGGGTCCCCAACTAGGCCCTGGGATGGGCACAGATACGCAGTATTTT. It translates to CAWGPQLGPGMGTDTQYF.

This CDR3 reads CASSPRPAGPLTEAFF. CDR3 coding DNA: TGTGCCAGCTCACCGAGGCCTGCTGGCCCGTTGACTGAAGCTTTCTTT. J is TRBJ1-1 and V is TRBV18; D unresolved. The CDR3 runs to 16 residues. Germline V lookup: CDR1 KGHSH, CDR2 LQKENI. V lost 3 bases and J lost 5, with 19 bases in between.

This rearrangement joins TRBV29-1 to TRBJ1-2; possible D gene TRBD1, 6 bases. The CDR3 runs 15 residues. V lost 2 bases and J 4 bases, leaving 17 bases between the germline ends. Germline-derived CDR1 and CDR2 are SQVTM and ANQGSEA. The CDR3 protein is CSVEHPQGRGYGYTF. CDR3 bases: TGCAGCGTTGAACACCCCCAGGGGAGGGGCTATGGCTACACCTTC.

This chain connects TRBV7-2 to TRBJ2-7; the D is unclear. CDR1 is SGHTA, CDR2 FQGNSA, per germline. This CDR3 is built from 13 residues. With 1 base removed from V and 3 bases from J, the gap between germline ends came to 7 bases. The CDR3 region has the DNA TGTGCCAGCAGCTTAGGCCGCAGCTACGAGCAGTACTTC. Amino acids: CASSLGRSYEQYF.

V gene TRBV9 combines with J gene TRBJ1-1; D gene uncertain. The germline CDR1 and CDR2 sequences are SGDLS and YYNGEE. This CDR3 comprises 15 residues. V shed 3 bases and J shed 0 bases, with 12 bases lying between them. Written as DNA, the CDR3 is TGTGCCAGCAGCGCCCACGGAGGAATGAACACTGAAGCTTTCTTT. Protein: CASSAHGGMNTEAFF.

V and J are TRBV7-2 and TRBJ1-6; no reliable D call. Germline CDR1 is SGHTA and CDR2 is FQGNSA. The CDR3 covers 15 residues. The V gene lost 6 bases and the J gene lost 0 bases, with 9 bases spanning the gap. The CDR3 region is CASSGRSSYNSPLHF. DNA for the CDR3: TGTGCCAGCAGTGGCAGAAGCTCCTATAATTCACCCCTCCACTTT.